This T cell receptor (beta chain) was profiled in a study of shared clonotypes between healthy human individuals. Points from the study as a whole: With a few donors compared, 4% to 5% of naive CD4 clonotypes were shared.

In the original processing: Filtering differed because ImmunoSEQ produced junction-only sequences that carried no quality scores. Sequencing used immunoSEQ multiplex PCR; TCRdb keeps in-frame clones, though not all of them. The DNA was the basis for D and trimming; V, J and clone size are from that table. Of about 1.1 million clones in the sample, approximately 80% were seen once. The V gene's germline CDR1 is MNHEY and CDR2 SMNVEV (reference sequence). V shed 4 bases, J shed 7 bases, and the junction held 10 bases outside the gene matches. CDR3 size: 15 residues. From CD4+ cells came CD45RA+ naive and CD45RA-negative memory subsets. About this clone itself: Antigen unknown.

The sequenced sample consisted of memory CD4+ T cells from PBMCs. Regarding subset: CD45RA-negative fraction. The sequence was obtained from a man between 18 and 35 years old in good health. Some clones in this sample may be carry-over from other donors' samples. The rearrangement uses TRBV27 and TRBJ2-5, with 9 nucleotides matching TRBD1. The CDR3 DNA reads as TGTGCCAGCAGTTCCCCACAGGGGGCGGACTGGACCCAGTACTTC. This encodes CASSSPQGADWTQYF.